Here is one T cell receptor beta chain with its context. No antigen is known for it. The CDR3 sequence is 15 residues long. V lost 5 bases, J lost 2 bases, and 14 bases lay in between. CDR1 is SGHTA and CDR2 is FQGNSA in the germline V gene. Data came from immunoSEQ multiplex PCR; TCRdb stores just in-frame clones and leaves some out. This repertoire shows some 7,000 clones, 84% found once; its top ten account for more than 9%. This entry comes from a study of immune cell composition in non-small cell lung cancer. Study-wide context: Lung adenocarcinoma or squamous carcinoma made up most tumours.

Whole-study findings and limits: TIL tumour reactivity correlated with maximal tumour-associated clone frequency in adenocarcinoma. No significant correlation existed between pack-years smoked and tumour clonality.

Normal lung was sampled as far from the tumour as possible, at least 3 cm. The chain uses TRBV7-2 and TRBJ2-3; no definite D call. The sequenced sample was non-adjacent lung tissue. The clonotype was recovered from a human donor with non-small cell lung cancer. CDR3 nucleotides: TGTGCCAGCAGCCCTGGACCGTATATCACAGATACGCAGTATTTT. It translates to CASSPGPYITDTQYF.